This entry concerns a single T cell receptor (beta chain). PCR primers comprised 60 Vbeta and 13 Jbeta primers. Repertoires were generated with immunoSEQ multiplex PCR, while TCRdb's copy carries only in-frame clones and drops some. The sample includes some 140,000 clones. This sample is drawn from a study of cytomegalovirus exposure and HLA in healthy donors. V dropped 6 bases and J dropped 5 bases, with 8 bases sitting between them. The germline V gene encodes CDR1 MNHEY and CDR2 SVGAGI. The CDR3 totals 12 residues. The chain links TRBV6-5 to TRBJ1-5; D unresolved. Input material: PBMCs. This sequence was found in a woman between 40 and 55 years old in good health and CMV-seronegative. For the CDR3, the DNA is TGTGCCAGCAGCACGACTGATCAGCCCCAGCATTTT. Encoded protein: CASSTTDQPQHF.